This TCR beta chain was retrieved from a study of CD8 T cells in Susac syndrome. CDR3 length: 16 amino acids. Germline V gene sequence: CDR1 MNHEY, CDR2 SMNVEV (reference sequence). Trimming removed 5 bases from V and 0 bases from J; junction bases left unmatched: 9. The multiple sclerosis controls comprised treatment-naive patients whose relapsing-remitting disease was stable or active. Negative isolation was used for CD8+ and CD4+ T cells, and FACS enrichment was applied to TEMRA cells. RNA amounts of roughly 0.45 to 1 ug underwent reverse transcription with random hexamers. TCRdb reprocessed the immunoSEQ multiplex PCR reads with MiXCR, giving one entry per CDR3 protein. The sample lists about 150,000 distinct CDR3 sequences; about 94% were seen once.

The sample was CD8+ T cells from PBMCs. The chain recombines TRBV27 with TRBJ2-5, with 7 bases aligning to TRBD2. This receptor was obtained from a human donor with multiple sclerosis. CDR3 loop: CASSLSWGGYQETQYF. CDR3 nucleotide sequence: TGTGCCAGCAGTCTCTCCTGGGGGGGGTACCAAGAGACCCAGTACTTC.